A single sample is the source of the 20 T cell receptor beta chains below, sequenced in a study of T cell repertoires in cytomegalovirus infection. Their specific antigens are unknown. TCRdb itself ran the reads through MiXCR, one entry per CDR3 protein. The sample holds 550,000 to 700,000 distinct CDR3 sequences, 40% seen once. The specimen comprised cultured PBMCs, sampled from culture after CMV antigen stimulation. These TCRs come from a human donor in good health (CMV status not recorded). Some clones in this sample may be carry-over from other donors' samples.

This clonotype was counted a few times. V usage is TRBV4-1 and J usage is TRBJ1-4; 11 bases fit TRBD1. CDR3 length equals 21 residues. V lost 1 base, J lost 2 bases, and 15 bases stayed unmatched. Germline CDR1 and CDR2: MGHRA and YSYEKL. This chain's CDR3 is CASSQAGGQGGFYTTNEKLFF. The CDR3 region has the DNA TGCGCCAGCAGCCAAGCAGGGGGACAGGGGGGTTTTTACACGACTAATGAAAAACTGTTTTTT.

As DNA, the CDR3 is TGTGCCAGCAGTTTCAACCCGGAGCGCTCCTACAATGAGCAGTTCTTC. It codes for CASSFNPERSYNEQFF. The chain is built from TRBV27 and TRBJ2-1; D ambiguous. The CDR3 totals 16 residues. The V and J ends lost 3 bases and 0 bases respectively, with 12 bases between them. The germline gives CDR1 MNHEY, CDR2 SMNVEV (reference sequence).

The chain employs TRBV12-3 or TRBV12-4 and TRBJ2-7; 8 nucleotides line up with TRBD2. V was clipped by 5 bases and J by 2 bases; unmatched bases: 8. The length of the CDR3 is 15 residues. Here the CDR3 DNA reads TGTGCCAGCAGTGTAGGCGGGAGGCCAACCTACGAGCAGTACTTC. Protein: CASSVGGRPTYEQYF.

This clonotype was found a few times. This rearrangement joins TRBV6-2 or TRBV6-3 to TRBJ2-7; D is uncertain. This CDR3 is 18 amino acids long. Trimming removed 0 bases at V and 3 bases at J, with 21 bases between. Germline values: CDR1 MNHEY, CDR2 SVGEGT. The CDR3 is CASSYSPGSPTSYYEQYF. CDR3 sequence (DNA): TGTGCCAGCAGTTACTCGCCCGGATCCCCCACGTCGTACTACGAGCAGTACTTC.

This chain connects TRBV7-9 to TRBJ1-4; D unresolved. V gave up 6 bases and J gave up 3 bases, with 8 bases separating them. The CDR3 runs 13 residues. From germline, CDR1 is SEHNR and CDR2 FQNEAQ (reference sequence). The DNA of the CDR3 is TGTGCCAGCAGGTTGTCAGCTAATGAAAAACTGTTTTTT. This gives the protein CASRLSANEKLFF.

The chain employs TRBV10-3 and TRBJ2-3; D is unclear. Between the trimmed V and J ends, which lost 0 bases and 0 bases, there was a span of 13 bases. Looked up from germline, CDR1 is ENHRY and CDR2 is SYGVKD. The CDR3 consists of 17 residues. The CDR3 coding sequence is TGTGCCATCAGTGAGTCGACACCGGGCCTAAGCACAGATACGCAGTATTTT. Its translation: CAISESTPGLSTDTQYF.

This rearrangement joins TRBV2 to TRBJ2-7; 11 bases are a match to TRBD1. The CDR3 runs to 16 residues. Germline-derived CDR1 and CDR2 are SNHLY and FYNNEI. Trimming at V came to 7 bases and at J to 2 bases, leaving 10 bases not matched to a gene. The CDR3 nucleotides are TGTGCCAGCATATCGGGACAGGGGGGTTCGACCTACGAGCAGTACTTC. Translating gives CASISGQGGSTYEQYF.

This clonotype was seen a single time. The chain employs TRBV25-1 and TRBJ2-2; 9 positions agree with TRBD1. Germline V gives CDR1 MGHDK, CDR2 SYGVNS. The CDR3 is 17 amino acids. V was clipped by 7 bases and J by 3 bases; unmatched bases: 12. CDR3 DNA sequence: TGTGCCAGCACGGCGAATCCGGGACAGGGATACACCGGGGAGCTGTTTTTT. As protein: CASTANPGQGYTGELFF.

This clonotype occurred a few times. The CDR3 here is CASSSNSHQETQYF. For the CDR3, the DNA is TGTGCCAGCAGTTCTAACTCCCACCAAGAGACCCAGTACTTC. This chain links TRBV7-6 with TRBJ2-5; no firm D call. V was cut by 6 bases and J by 0 bases, with 11 bases left in between. This CDR3 has 14 residues. CDR1 is SGHVS, CDR2 FNYEAQ, per germline.

This clonotype was observed many times. The gene calls are TRBV7-2 and TRBJ2-3; TRBD2 matches at 7 bases. Germline CDR1 SGHTA, CDR2 FQGNSA. CDR3 length: 15 amino acids. V lost 4 bases and J lost 6; bases outside the gene matches: 10. This CDR3 reads CASSSIAGVGDTQYF. CDR3 nucleotide sequence: TGTGCCAGCAGCTCGATAGCGGGTGTAGGGGATACGCAGTATTTT.

V usage is TRBV19 and J usage is TRBJ1-5, with D unresolved. V lost 6 bases and J 4 bases, leaving 16 bases between the germline ends. Per germline, CDR1 LNHDA and CDR2 SQIVND (reference sequence). This CDR3 comprises 15 residues. CDR3 residues: CASRRPGGQNQPQHF. CDR3 nucleotide sequence: TGTGCCAGTAGAAGACCGGGAGGGCAGAATCAGCCCCAGCATTTT. Based on the CDR3 plus reference TRBV19 and TRBJ1-5, the full variable domain is DGGITQSPKYLFRKEGQNVTLSCEQNLNHDAMYWYRQDPGQGLRLIYYSQIVNDFQKGDIAEGYSVSREKKESFPLTVTSAQKNPTAFYLCASRRPGGQNQPQHFGDGTRLSIL.

This chain joins TRBV7-8 and TRBJ2-7, with TRBD2 matching over 9 bases. The germline gives CDR1 SGHVS, CDR2 FQNEAQ. V lost 3 bases and J lost 2; bases outside the gene matches: 5. This CDR3 spans 15 amino acids. CDR3 DNA sequence: TGTGCCAGCAGCTTCAATAGCGGGAGCCCCTACGAGCAGTACTTC. Protein sequence: CASSFNSGSPYEQYF.

V is TRBV7-2 and J is TRBJ2-5; a possible D gene is TRBD2 (6 bases). Trimming took off 2 bases at V and 3 bases at J, with 13 bases between the two ends. From germline, CDR1 is SGHTA and CDR2 FQGNSA. The CDR3 consists of 15 residues. CDR3 in amino acids: CASSLRGGYEETQYF. The CDR3 DNA reads as TGTGCCAGCAGCTTACGTGGAGGGTACGAAGAGACCCAGTACTTC.

The chain combines TRBV5-4 with TRBJ2-1; D ambiguous. CDR3 length: 12 amino acids. Trimming removed 1 base at V and 10 bases at J, with 9 bases between. Germline V gene data show CDR1 as SGHNT and CDR2 as YYREEE (reference sequence). The CDR3 DNA follows: TGTGCCAGCAGCTTGTCGGTGTCCGAGCAGTTCTTC. Translated, it gives CASSLSVSEQFF.

The J gene is TRBJ2-7, the V gene TRBV5-1, with a possible D match to TRBD2 (6 bases). Germline-derived CDR1 and CDR2 are SGHRS and YFSETQ. CDR3 length equals 15 residues. Trimming left V 4 bases short and J 3 bases short, with 17 bases between. The CDR3 sequence is CASSTELGLHYEQYF. Written as DNA, the CDR3 is TGCGCCAGCAGCACCGAGTTGGGACTGCACTACGAGCAGTACTTC. Combining the CDR3 with reference TRBV5-1 and TRBJ2-7 gives the whole variable domain KAGVTQTPRYLIKTRGQQVTLSCSPISGHRSVSWYQQTPGQGLQFLFEYFSETQRNKGNFPGRFSGRQFSNSRSEMNVSTLELGDSALYLCASSTELGLHYEQYFGPGTRLTVT.

This clonotype occurred a few times. The chain combines TRBV4-1 with TRBJ2-1, with 8 bases aligning to TRBD2. This CDR3 is built from 16 residues. J gave up 9 bases and V 3 bases, and 13 bases lay outside the gene matches. Per the germline V gene, CDR1 is MGHRA and CDR2 is YSYEKL. The CDR3 loop is CASSQGRLAGRAEQFF. CDR3 DNA: TGCGCCAGCAGCCAGGGCCGACTAGCCGGGAGGGCTGAGCAGTTCTTC.

This clonotype was counted ten times or more. The genes are TRBV7-6 and TRBJ2-7; no clear D gene. V was trimmed by 5 bases and J by 3 bases, leaving 23 bases between them. This CDR3 contains 17 residues. Germline CDR1 SGHVS, CDR2 FNYEAQ. The DNA for the CDR3 is TGTGCCAGCAGCCCCGGCCTAGGAGCGATTCGTCACTACGAGCAGTACTTC. Its translation is CASSPGLGAIRHYEQYF.

The chain combines TRBV20-1 with TRBJ2-5, with D perhaps being TRBD1 or TRBD2 (6 bases each). Germline V lookup: CDR1 DFQATT, CDR2 SNEGSKA (reference sequence). V lost 4 bases and J 5 bases, leaving 20 bases between the germline ends. The CDR3 spans 15 residues. Here the CDR3 DNA reads TGCAGTGCTAATGGGGGCGGGGTGGTGCGGGAGACCCAGTACTTC. Protein sequence: CSANGGGVVRETQYF.

This clonotype was seen a handful of times. This chain uses TRBV7-2 with TRBJ2-3; 11 nucleotides agree with TRBD2. Per germline, CDR1 SGHTA and CDR2 FQGNSA. This CDR3 has 17 amino acids. The trim removed 5 bases at V and 5 bases at J, leaving 12 bases unmatched. CDR3 region: CASSLGGLAGGGDTQYF. The CDR3 DNA follows: TGTGCCAGCAGCCTGGGCGGGCTAGCGGGGGGTGGAGATACGCAGTATTTT.

This clonotype has a handful of counts. The genes are TRBV6-1 and TRBJ2-1, with TRBD2 matching 11 bases. V lost 6 bases and J lost 6; bases outside the gene matches: 4. Germline assignment: CDR1 MNHNS and CDR2 SASEGT. The CDR3 is made up of 14 amino acids. In nucleotides, the CDR3 is TGTGCCAGCAGGTCTAGCGGGGGGTTCAATGAGCAGTTCTTC. This translates into CASRSSGGFNEQFF.